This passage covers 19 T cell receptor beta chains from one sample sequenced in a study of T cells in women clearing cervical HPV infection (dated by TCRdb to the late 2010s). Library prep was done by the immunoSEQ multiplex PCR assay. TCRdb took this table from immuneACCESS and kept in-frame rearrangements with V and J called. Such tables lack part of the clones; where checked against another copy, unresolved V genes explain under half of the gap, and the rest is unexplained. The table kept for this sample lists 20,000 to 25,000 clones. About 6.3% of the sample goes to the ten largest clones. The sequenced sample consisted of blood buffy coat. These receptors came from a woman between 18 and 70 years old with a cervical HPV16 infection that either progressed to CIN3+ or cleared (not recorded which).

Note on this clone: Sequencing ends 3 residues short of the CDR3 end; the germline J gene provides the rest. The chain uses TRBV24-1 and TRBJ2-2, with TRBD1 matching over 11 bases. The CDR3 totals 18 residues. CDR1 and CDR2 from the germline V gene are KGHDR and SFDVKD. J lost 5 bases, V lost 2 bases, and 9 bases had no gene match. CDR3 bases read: TGTGCCACCAGTGATTGGTTAGGGACAGGGGGAGCAACCGGGGAG. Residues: CATSDWLGTGGATGE. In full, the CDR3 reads CATSDWLGTGGATGELFF.

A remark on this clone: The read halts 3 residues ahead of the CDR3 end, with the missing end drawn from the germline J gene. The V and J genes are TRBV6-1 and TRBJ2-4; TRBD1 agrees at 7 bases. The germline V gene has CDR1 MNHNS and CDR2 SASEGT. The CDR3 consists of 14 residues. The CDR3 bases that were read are TGTGCCAGCAGTGATGACAGGGTGGGTCAGCCT. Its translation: CASSDDRVGQP. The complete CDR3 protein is CASSDDRVGQPQYF.

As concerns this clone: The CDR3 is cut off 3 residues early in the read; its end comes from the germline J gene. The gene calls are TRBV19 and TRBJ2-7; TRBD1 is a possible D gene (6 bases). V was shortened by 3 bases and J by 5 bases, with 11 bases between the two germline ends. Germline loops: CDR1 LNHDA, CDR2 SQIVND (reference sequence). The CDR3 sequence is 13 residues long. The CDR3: CASSIGRTDEQYF. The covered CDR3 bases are TGTGCCAGTAGTATTGGCAGGACAGACGAG. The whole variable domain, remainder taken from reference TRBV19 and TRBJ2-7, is DGGITQSPKYLFRKEGQNVTLSCEQNLNHDAMYWYRQDPGQGLRLIYYSQIVNDFQKGDIAEGYSVSREKKESFPLTVTSAQKNPTAFYLCASSIGRTDEQYFGPGTRLTVT.

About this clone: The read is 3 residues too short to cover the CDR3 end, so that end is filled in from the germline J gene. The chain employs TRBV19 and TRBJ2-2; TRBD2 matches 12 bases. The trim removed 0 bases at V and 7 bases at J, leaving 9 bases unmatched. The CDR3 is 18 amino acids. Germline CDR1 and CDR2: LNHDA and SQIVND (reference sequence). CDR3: CASSIEASGRAGDGELFF. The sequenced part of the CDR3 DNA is TGTGCCAGTAGTATAGAGGCTAGCGGGAGGGCCGGAGACGGGGAG. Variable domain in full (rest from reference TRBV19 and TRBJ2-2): DGGITQSPKYLFRKEGQNVTLSCEQNLNHDAMYWYRQDPGQGLRLIYYSQIVNDFQKGDIAEGYSVSREKKESFPLTVTSAQKNPTAFYLCASSIEASGRAGDGELFFGEGSRLTVL.

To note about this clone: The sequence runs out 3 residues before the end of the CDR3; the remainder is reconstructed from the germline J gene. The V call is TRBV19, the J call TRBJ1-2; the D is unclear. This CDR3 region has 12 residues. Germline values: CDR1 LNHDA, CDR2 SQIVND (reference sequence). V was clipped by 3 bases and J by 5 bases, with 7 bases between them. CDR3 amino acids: CASSIRDYGYTF. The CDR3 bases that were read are TGTGCCAGTAGTATCAGAGATTATGGC.

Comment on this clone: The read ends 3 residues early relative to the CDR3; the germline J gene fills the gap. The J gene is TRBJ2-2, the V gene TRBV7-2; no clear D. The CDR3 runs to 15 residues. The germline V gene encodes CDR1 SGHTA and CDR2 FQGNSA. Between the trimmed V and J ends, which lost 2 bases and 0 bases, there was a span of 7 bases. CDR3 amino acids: CASSLQKANTGELFF. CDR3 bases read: TGTGCCAGCAGCTTACAGAAGGCGAACACCGGGGAG.

The sequenced part of the CDR3 DNA is TGCAGTGCCGCGGACAGGGACCAAGAGACC. It translates to CSAADRDQET. The entire CDR3 protein reads CSAADRDQETQYF. V and J are TRBV20-1 and TRBJ2-5; 8 bases align to TRBD1. With the read ending 3 residues before the CDR3 end, the germline J gene is used to fill in that end. The V segment lost 6 bases and the J segment 0 bases; nucleotides outside the gene matches: 3. Germline loops: CDR1 DFQATT, CDR2 SNEGSKA (reference sequence). CDR3 size: 13 residues.

CDR3 residues: CAWGRGQGYGQYF. The CDR3 DNA, read in part, is TGTGCCTGGGGAAGGGGACAGGGCTATGGT. V is TRBV30 and J is TRBJ2-4; 9 positions agree with TRBD1. The CDR3 end is not reached by the read, which stops 3 residues before it; the germline J gene fills it in. CDR1 GTSNPN and CDR2 SVGIG come from the germline V gene (reference sequence). CDR3 length: 13 amino acids.

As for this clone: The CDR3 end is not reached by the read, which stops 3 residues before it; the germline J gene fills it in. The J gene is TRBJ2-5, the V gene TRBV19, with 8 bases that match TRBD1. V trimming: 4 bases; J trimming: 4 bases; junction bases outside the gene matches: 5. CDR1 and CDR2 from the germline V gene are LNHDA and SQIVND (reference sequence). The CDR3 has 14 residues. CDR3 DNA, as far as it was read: TGTGCCAGTAGTACAGGACAGGGTGGAGAGACC. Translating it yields CASSTGQGGET. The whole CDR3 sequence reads CASSTGQGGETQYF.

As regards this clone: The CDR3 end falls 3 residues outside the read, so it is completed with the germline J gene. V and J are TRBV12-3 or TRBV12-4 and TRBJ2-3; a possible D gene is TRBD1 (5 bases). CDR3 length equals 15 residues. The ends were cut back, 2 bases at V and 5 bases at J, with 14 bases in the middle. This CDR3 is CASSLLQGMQDTQYF. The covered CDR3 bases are TGTGCCAGCAGTTTACTCCAGGGAATGCAAGATACG.

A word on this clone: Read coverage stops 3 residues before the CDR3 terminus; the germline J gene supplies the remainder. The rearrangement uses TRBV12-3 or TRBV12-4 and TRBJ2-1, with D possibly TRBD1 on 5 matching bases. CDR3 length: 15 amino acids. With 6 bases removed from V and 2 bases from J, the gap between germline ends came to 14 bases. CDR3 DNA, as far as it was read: TGTGCCAGCAGCCTAGACAGATCCACCTACAATGAG. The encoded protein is CASSLDRSTYNE. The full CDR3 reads CASSLDRSTYNEQFF.

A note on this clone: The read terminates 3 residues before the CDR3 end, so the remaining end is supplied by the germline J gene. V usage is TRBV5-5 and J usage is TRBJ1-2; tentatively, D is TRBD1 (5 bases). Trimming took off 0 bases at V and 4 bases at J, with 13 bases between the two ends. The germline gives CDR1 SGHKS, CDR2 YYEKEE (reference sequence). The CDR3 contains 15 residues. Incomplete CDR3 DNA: TGTGCCAGCAGCTTGGTAGGGACTGGGCCCTATGGC. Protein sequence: CASSLVGTGPYG. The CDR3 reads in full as CASSLVGTGPYGYTF.

This CDR3 reads CASSLAPQSNYGYTF. Partial CDR3 DNA: TGTGCCAGCAGCTTAGCCCCACAGTCTAACTATGGC. This chain connects TRBV7-2 to TRBJ1-2; unclear D gene. The sequenced fragment ends 3 residues before the CDR3 boundary, so the rest is inferred from the germline J gene. Germline V gene data show CDR1 as SGHTA and CDR2 as FQGNSA. This CDR3 has 15 residues. V lost 0 bases to trimming and J lost 0 bases, with 8 bases between them.

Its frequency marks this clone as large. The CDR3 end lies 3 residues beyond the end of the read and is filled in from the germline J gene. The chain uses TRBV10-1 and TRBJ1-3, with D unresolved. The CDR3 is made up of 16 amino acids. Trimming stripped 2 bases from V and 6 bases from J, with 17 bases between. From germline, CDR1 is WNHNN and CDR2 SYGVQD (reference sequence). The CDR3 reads CASSERARPKENTIYF. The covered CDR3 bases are TGCGCCAGCAGTGAGAGGGCAAGGCCTAAGGAAAACACC.

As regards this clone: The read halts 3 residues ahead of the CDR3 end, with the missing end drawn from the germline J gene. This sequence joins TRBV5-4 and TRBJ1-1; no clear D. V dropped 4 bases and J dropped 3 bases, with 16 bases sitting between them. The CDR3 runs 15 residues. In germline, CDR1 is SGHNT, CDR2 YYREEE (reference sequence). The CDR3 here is CASSPGPKRDTEAFF. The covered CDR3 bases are TGTGCCAGCAGCCCCGGCCCAAAAAGGGACACTGAA.

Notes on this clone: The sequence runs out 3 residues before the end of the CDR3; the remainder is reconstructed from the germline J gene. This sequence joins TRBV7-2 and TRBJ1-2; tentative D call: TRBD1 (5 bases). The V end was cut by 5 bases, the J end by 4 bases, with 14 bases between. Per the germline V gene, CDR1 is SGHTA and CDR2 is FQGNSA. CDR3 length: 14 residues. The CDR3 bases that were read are TGTGCCAGCAGCACTGGTGGGGGGACCTATGGC. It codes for CASSTGGGTYG. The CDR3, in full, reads CASSTGGGTYGYTF.

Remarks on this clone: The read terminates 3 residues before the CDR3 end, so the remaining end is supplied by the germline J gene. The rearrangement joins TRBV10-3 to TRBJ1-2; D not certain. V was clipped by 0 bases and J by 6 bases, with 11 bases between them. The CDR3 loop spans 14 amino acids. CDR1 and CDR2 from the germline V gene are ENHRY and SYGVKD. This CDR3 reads CAISESGTLDGYTF. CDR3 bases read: TGTGCCATCAGTGAGTCGGGCACTCTGGATGGC.

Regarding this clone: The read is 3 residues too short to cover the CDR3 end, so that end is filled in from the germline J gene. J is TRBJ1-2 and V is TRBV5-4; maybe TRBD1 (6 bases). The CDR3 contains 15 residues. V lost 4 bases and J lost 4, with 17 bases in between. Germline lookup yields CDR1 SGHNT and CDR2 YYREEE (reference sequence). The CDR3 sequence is CASSTGGGNSYGYTF. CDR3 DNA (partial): TGTGCCAGCAGCACCGGCGGGGGCAACAGCTATGGC. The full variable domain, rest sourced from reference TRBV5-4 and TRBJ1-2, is ETGVTQSPTHLIKTRGQQVTLRCSSQSGHNTVSWYQQALGQGPQFIFQYYREEENGRGNFPPRFSGLQFPNYSSELNVNALELDDSALYLCASSTGGGNSYGYTFGSGTRLTVV.

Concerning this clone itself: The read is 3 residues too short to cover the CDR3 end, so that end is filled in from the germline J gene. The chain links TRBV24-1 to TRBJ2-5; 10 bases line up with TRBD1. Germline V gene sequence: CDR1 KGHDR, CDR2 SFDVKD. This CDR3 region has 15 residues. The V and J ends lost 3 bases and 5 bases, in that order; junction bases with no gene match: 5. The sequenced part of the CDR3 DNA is TGTGCCACCAGTGATCCCGACAGGGGGCGGGAGACC. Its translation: CATSDPDRGRET. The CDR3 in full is CATSDPDRGRETQYF.